Listed below are T cell receptor beta chains from one sample, sequenced in a study of T cell responses to AZD1222 COVID-19 vaccine. Sequenced by immunoSEQ multiplex PCR; TCRdb stores in-frame clones only, minus some. The sample lists about 110,000 clones, about 91% occurring once. The sample consisted of peripheral blood, taken 28 days after the second AZD1222 dose. These receptors were collected from an adult who received the AZD1222 COVID-19 vaccine. CDR3s include the opening cysteine and the closing phenylalanine or tryptophan. The order of the fields is J gene, D gene, clone size, V gene, CDR3 protein, CDR3 DNA. D genes are given only for firm matches. Size is omitted from some rows. Given values are once, few, many or a class for expanded clones.

TRBJ2-4 TRBD1 - TRBV10-3 CAISDDKAGGNIQYF TGTGCCATCAGTGACGATAAGGCAGGGGGAAACATTCAGTACTTC
TRBJ1-3 - - TRBV6-2/TRBV6-3 CASSYPRSSGNTIYF TGTGCCAGCAGTTACCCGAGGAGCTCTGGAAACACCATATATTTT
TRBJ2-5 - - TRBV14 CASSRVTGQETQYF TGTGCCAGCAGCAGGGTGACGGGACAAGAGACCCAGTACTTC
TRBJ1-2 - - TRBV6-7 CASSYSRRDYGYTF TGTGCCAGCAGTTACTCAAGACGGGACTATGGCTACACCTTC
TRBJ2-2 - - TRBV5-1 CASSPYGDTGELFF TGCGCCAGCAGCCCCTACGGGGACACCGGGGAGCTGTTTTTT
TRBJ1-1 - - TRBV7-2 CASSLVVAPNTEAFF TGTGCCAGCAGCTTAGTCGTTGCTCCGAACACTGAAGCTTTCTTT
TRBJ2-7 - - TRBV6-5 CASSYTGAGYEQYF TGTGCCAGCAGTTACACGGGCGCCGGATACGAGCAGTACTTC
TRBJ2-5 - - TRBV5-1 CASSLDGFRQETQYF TGCGCCAGCAGCTTGGATGGCTTCCGACAAGAGACCCAGTACTTC
TRBJ2-1 - - TRBV2 CASSVGQGAMGQFF TGTGCCAGCAGTGTGGGGCAGGGAGCGATGGGGCAGTTCTTC
TRBJ2-7 - - TRBV18 CASSPESYEQYF TGTGCCAGCTCACCAGAGTCATACGAGCAGTACTTC
TRBJ2-4 TRBD1 - TRBV5-1 CASSLGTDVQNIQYF TGCGCCAGCAGCTTAGGGACAGATGTCCAAAACATTCAGTACTTC
TRBJ2-7 TRBD1 - TRBV19 CASSIRTGSYEQYF TGTGCCAGTAGTATCAGGACAGGAAGCTACGAGCAGTACTTC
TRBJ2-1 - - TRBV12-3/TRBV12-4 CASSSLGSNEQFF TGTGCCAGCAGTTCTCTAGGCTCCAACGAGCAGTTCTTC
TRBJ2-1 - - TRBV27 CASYSGNSYNEQFF TGTGCCAGCTACAGCGGCAACTCCTACAATGAGCAGTTCTTC
TRBJ1-3 - - TRBV9 CASSVRDTIYF TGTGCCAGCAGCGTAAGGGACACCATATATTTT
TRBJ1-1 TRBD1 - TRBV9 CASSGGQTNTEAFF TGTGCCAGCAGCGGGGGACAGACCAACACTGAAGCTTTCTTT
TRBJ2-2 - - TRBV28 CASHQGGSTGELLF TGTGCCAGCCACCAGGGGGGGAGCACCGGGGAGCTGCTTTTT
TRBJ1-5 - - TRBV9 CASSASGGGNQPQHF TGTGCCAGCAGCGCCTCGGGCGGTGGCAATCAGCCCCAGCATTTT
TRBJ2-7 - once TRBV5-1 CATPLYRGEQYF TGCGCCACCCCACTCTACCGAGGCGAGCAGTACTTC
TRBJ1-5 - - TRBV6-5 CASRGGTGQPQHF TGTGCCAGCAGAGGAGGGACGGGACAGCCCCAGCATTTT
TRBJ2-2 - - TRBV10-3 CAISESAANTGELFF TGTGCCATCAGTGAGTCGGCAGCGAACACCGGGGAGCTGTTTTTT
TRBJ1-2 - - TRBV12-3/TRBV12-4 CASSLGVGYTF TGTGCCAGCAGCCTAGGGGTTGGCTACACCTTC
TRBJ1-1 - - TRBV19 CASSNKGDTEAFF TGTGCCAGTAGTAACAAGGGAGACACTGAAGCTTTCTTT
TRBJ1-1 TRBD1 once TRBV6-6 CASSSGQGGTEAFF TGTGCCAGCAGTTCGGGACAGGGTGGTACTGAAGCTTTCTTT
TRBJ1-1 - - TRBV4-3 CASSQDYRVNTEAFF TGCGCCAGCAGCCAAGATTATCGGGTGAACACTGAAGCTTTCTTT
TRBJ1-6 - - TRBV4-1 CASSQDYNPAGSPLHF TGCGCCAGCAGCCAAGATTATAACCCTGCGGGGTCACCCCTCCACTTT
TRBJ1-1 - - TRBV14 CASSLSSLNTEAFF TGTGCCAGCAGCCTTAGTTCCTTGAACACTGAAGCTTTCTTT
TRBJ1-5 - - TRBV10-3 CAISTPNQPQHF TGTGCCATCAGTACGCCCAATCAGCCCCAGCATTTT
TRBJ1-2 - - TRBV11-2 CASTLSRGERGYTF TGTGCCAGCACCTTATCGCGCGGGGAACGGGGCTACACCTTC
TRBJ1-1 TRBD1 - TRBV5-6 CASSKGIGTGEISF TGTGCCAGCAGCAAAGGCATCGGGACAGGGGAGATTTCATTT
TRBJ2-5 - - TRBV21-1 CASSKKWGGRGQETQYF TGTGCCAGCAGCAAAAAATGGGGGGGGCGCGGACAAGAGACCCAGTACTTC
TRBJ2-2 - - TRBV6-5 CAGAGPNTGELFF TGTGCAGGGGCGGGGCCGAACACCGGGGAGCTGTTTTTT
TRBJ1-3 - - TRBV5-1 CASSSGESGNTIYF TGCGCCAGCAGTTCAGGGGAGTCTGGAAACACCATATATTTT
TRBJ1-2 - - TRBV4-1 CASSQSPGEGYGYTF TGCGCCAGCAGCCAATCCCCGGGAGAAGGCTATGGCTACACCTTC
TRBJ1-2 - - TRBV6-5 CASSYGAGYTF TGTGCCAGCAGTTACGGGGCGGGCTACACCTTC
TRBJ1-1 TRBD1 - TRBV5-1 CASSLAPGGTEAFF TGCGCCAGCAGCTTGGCCCCAGGGGGGACCGAAGCTTTCTTT
TRBJ1-5 TRBD1 - TRBV19 CASTPGQTYNQPQHF TGTGCCAGTACCCCGGGACAGACTTACAATCAGCCCCAGCATTTT